The rows below give T cell receptor beta chains drawn from one sample of a study of T cells after yellow fever vaccination. TCRdb re-derived calls from the 5' RACE reads in MiXCR, one entry per CDR3 protein. The repertoire consists of roughly 170,000 distinct CDR3 sequences, with 7% to 10% occurring once and the leading ten covering approximately 35%. Sample: CD8+ T cells sorted from PBMCs, taken 45 days after the yellow fever booster vaccination. The receptors come from a man aged 18 to 30 who received the YFV17D yellow fever vaccine. Both conserved end residues are part of each CDR3. The order of the fields is J gene, V gene, clone size, D gene, CDR3 DNA, CDR3 protein. A D gene is named only where the DNA matches it firmly. Only some rows state a clone size, as once, few, many or a class for expanded clones.

J gene: TRBJ2-3; V gene: TRBV6-6; clone size: -; D gene: -; CDR3 DNA: TGTGCCAGCAGTTATGTGGGACCCTTAACAGATACGCAGTATTTT; CDR3 protein: CASSYVGPLTDTQYF
J gene: TRBJ1-1; V gene: TRBV7-2; clone size: few; D gene: -; CDR3 DNA: TGTGCCAGCAGCAACGGACAGGAAGCTTTCTTT; CDR3 protein: CASSNGQEAFF
J gene: TRBJ1-1; V gene: TRBV9; clone size: many; D gene: TRBD1; CDR3 DNA: TGTGCCAGCAGCGTAGCAGGGGGCCCTGAAGCTTTCTTT; CDR3 protein: CASSVAGGPEAFF
J gene: TRBJ2-1; V gene: TRBV7-9; clone size: few; D gene: TRBD1; CDR3 DNA: TGTGCCAGCCCACGGGGACAGGGGGCGCGTCATGAGCAGTTCTTC; CDR3 protein: CASPRGQGARHEQFF
J gene: TRBJ1-1; V gene: TRBV9; clone size: many; D gene: TRBD1; CDR3 DNA: TGTGCCAGCAGCGCGAAGGGAGGGGGCTCGTCTGAAGCTTTCTTT; CDR3 protein: CASSAKGGGSSEAFF
J gene: TRBJ2-1; V gene: TRBV5-1; clone size: many; D gene: -; CDR3 DNA: TGCGCCAGCAGCTTGGCCTCGGGGTACAATGAGCAGTTCTTC; CDR3 protein: CASSLASGYNEQFF
J gene: TRBJ2-5; V gene: TRBV6-1; clone size: -; D gene: -; CDR3 DNA: TGTGCCAGCCTCACGAGGGGACGGGAGACCCAGTACTTC; CDR3 protein: CASLTRGRETQYF
J gene: TRBJ2-3; V gene: TRBV27; clone size: few; D gene: -; CDR3 DNA: TGTGCCAGCAGCTACGCCGATACGCAGTATTTT; CDR3 protein: CASSYADTQYF
J gene: TRBJ1-5; V gene: TRBV6-5; clone size: -; D gene: TRBD1; CDR3 DNA: TGTGCCAGCAGGAGATCGACAGGGTCAAATCAGCCCCAGCATTTT; CDR3 protein: CASRRSTGSNQPQHF
J gene: TRBJ1-1; V gene: TRBV29-1; clone size: -; D gene: -; CDR3 DNA: TGCAGCGTTGCTCCGGGGGGGTCTGAAGCTTTCTTT; CDR3 protein: CSVAPGGSEAFF
J gene: TRBJ2-7; V gene: TRBV29-1; clone size: -; D gene: TRBD1; CDR3 DNA: TGCAGCGCCGAGGGGGAGGGACAGGGATCCTACGAGCAGTACTTC; CDR3 protein: CSAEGEGQGSYEQYF
J gene: TRBJ1-5; V gene: TRBV6-2/TRBV6-3; clone size: few; D gene: -; CDR3 DNA: TGTGCCAGCCGGGGGACGGTCCTCGTGGGGCCCCGCGGGAGCAATCAGCCCCAGCATTTT; CDR3 protein: CASRGTVLVGPRGSNQPQHF
J gene: TRBJ2-7; V gene: TRBV7-9; clone size: -; D gene: -; CDR3 DNA: TGTGCCAGCAGCCGGCGACAGAAAAGGTACGAGCAGTACTTC; CDR3 protein: CASSRRQKRYEQYF
J gene: TRBJ2-1; V gene: TRBV7-2; clone size: few; D gene: TRBD2; CDR3 DNA: TGTGCCAGCAGCTCACTAGCGGGGGGAGGGGATGAGCAGTTCTTC; CDR3 protein: CASSSLAGGGDEQFF
J gene: TRBJ1-1; V gene: TRBV10-3; clone size: -; D gene: -; CDR3 DNA: TGTGCCATCAATGGCGAGAACACTGAAGCTTTCTTT; CDR3 protein: CAINGENTEAFF
J gene: TRBJ2-3; V gene: TRBV11-2; clone size: many; D gene: -; CDR3 DNA: TGTGCCAGCAGCTTACCGTACAGCACAGATACGCAGTATTTT; CDR3 protein: CASSLPYSTDTQYF
J gene: TRBJ2-3; V gene: TRBV7-2; clone size: few; D gene: -; CDR3 DNA: TGTGCCAGCAGCTTAGAGGGACCGATAAATACGCAGTATTTT; CDR3 protein: CASSLEGPINTQYF
J gene: TRBJ2-1; V gene: TRBV6-4; clone size: -; D gene: TRBD2; CDR3 DNA: TGTGCCAGCAGTGACACTAGCGGGGGTTTGGATGAGCAGTTCTTC; CDR3 protein: CASSDTSGGLDEQFF
J gene: TRBJ1-1; V gene: TRBV2; clone size: -; D gene: -; CDR3 DNA: TGTGCCAGCAATACGGAGACAGGAGTGAACACTGAAGCTTTCTTT; CDR3 protein: CASNTETGVNTEAFF
J gene: TRBJ2-2; V gene: TRBV3-1; clone size: few; D gene: -; CDR3 DNA: TGTGCCAGCAGCCTATACCCTACACAGACCACCGGGGAGCTGTTTTTT; CDR3 protein: CASSLYPTQTTGELFF
J gene: TRBJ1-2; V gene: TRBV20-1; clone size: -; D gene: TRBD1; CDR3 DNA: TGCAGTGCGTGGACAGGGAGTGTCGATGGCTACACCTTC; CDR3 protein: CSAWTGSVDGYTF
J gene: TRBJ2-1; V gene: TRBV5-1; clone size: many; D gene: TRBD2; CDR3 DNA: TGCGCCAGCAGCTATCCCCGCGGGTCGGGAGGCAAGGGTTTATACAATGAGCAGTTCTTC; CDR3 protein: CASSYPRGSGGKGLYNEQFF